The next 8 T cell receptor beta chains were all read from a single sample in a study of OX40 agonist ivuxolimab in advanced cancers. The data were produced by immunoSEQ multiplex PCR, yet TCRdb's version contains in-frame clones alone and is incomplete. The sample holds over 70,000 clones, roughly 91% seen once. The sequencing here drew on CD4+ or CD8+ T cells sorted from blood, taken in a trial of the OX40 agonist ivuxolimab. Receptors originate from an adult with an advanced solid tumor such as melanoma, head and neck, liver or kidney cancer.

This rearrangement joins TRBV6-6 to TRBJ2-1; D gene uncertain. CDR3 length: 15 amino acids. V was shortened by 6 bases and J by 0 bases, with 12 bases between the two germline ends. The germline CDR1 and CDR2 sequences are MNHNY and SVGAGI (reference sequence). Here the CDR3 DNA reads TGTGCCAGCAGACAAATTATTAGCTCCTACAATGAGCAGTTCTTC. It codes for CASRQIISSYNEQFF.

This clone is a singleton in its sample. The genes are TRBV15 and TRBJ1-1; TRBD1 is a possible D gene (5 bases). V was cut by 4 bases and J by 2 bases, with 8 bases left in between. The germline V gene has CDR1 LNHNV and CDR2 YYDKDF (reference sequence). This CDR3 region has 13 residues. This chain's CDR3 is CATSTDINTEAFF. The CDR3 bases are TGTGCCACCAGCACGGACATAAACACTGAAGCTTTCTTT.

CDR3 in DNA: TGTGCCAGCAGCCCAAGACAACACGATACGCAGTATTTT. As protein: CASSPRQHDTQYF. The rearrangement uses TRBV7-9 and TRBJ2-3; no definite D call. The germline V gene encodes CDR1 SEHNR and CDR2 FQNEAQ (reference sequence). Trimming took off 5 bases at V and 6 bases at J, with 12 bases between the two ends. CDR3 length equals 13 residues.

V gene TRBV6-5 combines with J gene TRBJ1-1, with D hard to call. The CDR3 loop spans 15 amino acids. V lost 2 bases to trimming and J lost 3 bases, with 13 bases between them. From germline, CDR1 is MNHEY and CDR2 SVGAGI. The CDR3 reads CASSYGSAGYTEAFF. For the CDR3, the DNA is TGTGCCAGCAGTTACGGGAGTGCGGGGTACACTGAAGCTTTCTTT.

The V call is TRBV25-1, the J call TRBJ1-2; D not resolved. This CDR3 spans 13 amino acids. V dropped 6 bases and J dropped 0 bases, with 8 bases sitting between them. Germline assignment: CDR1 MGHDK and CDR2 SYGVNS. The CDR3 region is CASRSGPNYGYTF. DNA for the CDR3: TGTGCCAGCAGATCCGGCCCTAACTATGGCTACACCTTC.

CDR3 residues: CASSPRGRGQRDTGELFF. CDR3 coding DNA: TGTGCCAGTAGTCCCCGAGGCAGGGGGCAGCGCGACACCGGGGAGCTGTTTTTT. The chain employs TRBV19 and TRBJ2-2, with 8 bases fitting TRBD1. Trimming removed 5 bases from V and 3 bases from J; junction bases left unmatched: 14. The CDR3 is 18 residues long. The germline CDR1 and CDR2 sequences are LNHDA and SQIVND (reference sequence).

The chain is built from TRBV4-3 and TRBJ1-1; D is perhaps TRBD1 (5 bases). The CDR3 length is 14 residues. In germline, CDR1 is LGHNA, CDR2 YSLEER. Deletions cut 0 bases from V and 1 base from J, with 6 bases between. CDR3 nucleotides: TGCGCCAGCAGCCAAGATGGGGGGAACACTGAAGCTTTCTTT. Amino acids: CASSQDGGNTEAFF.

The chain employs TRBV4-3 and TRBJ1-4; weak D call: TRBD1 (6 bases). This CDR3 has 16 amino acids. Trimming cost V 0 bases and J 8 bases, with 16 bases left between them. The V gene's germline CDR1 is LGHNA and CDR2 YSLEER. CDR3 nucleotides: TGCGCCAGCAGCCAAGATATTTTACAGGGTGACGAAAAACTGTTTTTT. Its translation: CASSQDILQGDEKLFF.